This paragraph reports one TCR beta chain. Its specificity is unknown. The repertoire was sequenced with immunoSEQ multiplex PCR; TCRdb's copy has only in-frame clones and lacks some. The table records 180,000 or so clones, around 85% of them present only once. The CDR3 covers 15 residues. Trimming removed 0 bases from V and 2 bases from J; junction bases left unmatched: 1. CDR1 SGHNT and CDR2 YYREEE come from the germline V gene (reference sequence). These data belong to a study of Ad26.COV2.S vaccination and SARS-CoV-2 variants. General study results and limits: Vaccinees displayed broader spike-specific TCR repertoires than placebo recipients. For non-spike TCRs, breadth in vaccine recipients resembled that in placebo recipients. Measurements of TCR breadth and depth may have given underestimates of the total T cell responses. There was reportedly substantial breadth in spike-specific CD8+ and CD4+ T cell responses after vaccination.

Sequences were derived from peripheral blood, sampled after recovery from COVID-19. The clonotype originates from a human donor who had recovered from COVID-19. This chain uses TRBV5-4 with TRBJ1-3, with 8 bases lining up with TRBD1. The CDR3 loop is CASSLGQGTGNTIYF. The CDR3 coding sequence is TGTGCCAGCAGCTTGGGACAGGGGACTGGAAACACCATATATTTT.